This TCR beta chain was sequenced for a study of post-analysis software for immune sequencing data. In the study overall: The study covered relapsing-remitting, secondary progressive and progressive-relapsing courses of multiple sclerosis.

Turning to this clonotype: The target antigen is unknown.

Prepared libraries of TCR beta cDNA carried unique molecular identifiers. When roughly 0.9 to 10 million T cells were used, they gave some 540,000 cDNA molecules. MiXCR was run by TCRdb on the PCR reads, yielding one entry per CDR3 protein. Of 750,000 to 950,000 distinct CDR3 sequences listed, just over 45% are singletons. Germline V gene sequence: CDR1 MGHRA, CDR2 YSYEKL. The ends were cut back, 3 bases at V and 8 bases at J, with 17 bases in the middle. This CDR3 has 15 amino acids. Points from the study as a whole: The study found significantly lower normalized Chao1 diversity in multiple sclerosis patients than in controls. Patients had higher frequencies than controls of about 5 TRBV segments, including TRBV5-6, TRBV5-1 and TRBV20-1.

The receptor comes from a girl under 18 with multiple sclerosis. Sequenced input: blood. V gene TRBV4-1 combines with J gene TRBJ2-1; possibly TRBD1 or TRBD2 for D (5 bases each). The chain's CDR3 is CASSHQSEGIDEQFF. The CDR3 DNA reads TGCGCCAGCAGCCACCAGTCCGAGGGGATAGATGAGCAGTTCTTC.